The entry that follows covers one T cell receptor (beta chain) sequence. Its antigen specificity is not known. There are no base qualities to consult, and no much larger clone falls within one base. CDR1 and CDR2 are drawn from the germline V gene: SGHTA, FQGNSA. V lost 5 bases and J lost 6 bases; the stretch between them is 13 bases long. Its CDR3 holds 13 amino acids, cysteine through phenylalanine. The sequence is cut down to CDR3 DNA, 39 bases in frame from base 1. This entry belongs to a study of cytotoxic CD8 clonotypes in ibrutinib-treated CLL (dated by TCRdb to about 2021). With regard to the full study: The cohort had around twelve relapsed/refractory and 15 treatment-naive patients; 17 to 18 were IGHV unmutated. Response samples were taken after a median of 12 months on treatment, ranging from about 6 to 36 months. Every remission and progressive disease sample was obtained while ibrutinib was still being received by the patients. Of the roughly 90 people in the trial, approximately 26 had longitudinal samples available. Responses were partial in roughly 24 patients and complete in 2; after median approximately 66 months follow-up, roughly 14 stayed in remission and roughly twelve progressed. Samples averaged 255,043 productive templates and some 96,000 productive rearrangements. Cryopreserved peripheral blood mononuclear cells were obtained before treatment, at response, and at either sustained remission or disease progression.

Broad study findings and their caveats: Sampling times were not matched between sustained-remission and progressing patients, and lymph node repertoires were not studied. Public clonotypes were found to be uncommon and were observed to contract or remain stable during treatment; the increase in clonality was shown to reflect expansion of private clonotypes at ibrutinib response. Clonality increased at ibrutinib response, stayed stable in sustained remission, and fell back toward baseline at progression. At baseline, clonality was higher than in age-matched healthy donors and showed a strong correlation with circulating CD8+ T-cell counts.

The goal of deep resolution MiSeq sequencing was a depth between 1 in 1 million and 1 in 200,000 T cells, and coverage averaged 10x per clonotype. The immunoSEQ hsTCRB Kit was used to generate TCR beta libraries. Per the original workflow: Data were analyzed with ImmunoSEQ Data Assistant and ImmunoSEQ Analyzer, with V, D and J genes assigned per IMGT definitions. Clonality was computed as one minus normalized Shannon entropy of productive rearrangement frequencies, ranging from 0 to 1. Only overrepresented clonotypes making up at least 0.05% of the repertoire of each patient were included in the public clonotype analysis. About twelve age-matched healthy donor repertoires from immuneACCESS were used as controls for clonality. TCRdb took this table from immuneACCESS and kept in-frame rearrangements with V and J called. Such tables lack part of the clones; where checked against another copy, unresolved V genes explain under half of the gap, and the rest is unexplained. That table supplies the V and J calls and clone size; D and trimming were determined from the DNA. The sample yields about 140,000 clones; approximately 90% were counted once. The ten most abundant clones make up 10% to 13% of the sample.

In light of the paper, this sample's time point label describes: eleven to twelve months on ibrutinib. Roughly 2.2 micrograms of genomic DNA were extracted from cryopreserved PBMCs for TCR beta library preparation. High-throughput TCR beta sequencing was performed on longitudinal blood samples from CLL patients receiving ibrutinib monotherapy. The patients took part in an open-label, single-center phase 2 trial of ibrutinib monotherapy. This TCR was recovered from a human donor with chronic lymphocytic leukemia. Here the chain combines TRBV7-2 and TRBJ1-2; no D gene call is confident. Sequenced here: PBMCs, sampled after 12 months of ibrutinib treatment. The CDR3 here reads CASSVGNTHGYTF. The DNA sequence is given as TGTGCCAGCAGCGTGGGAAACACCCATGGCTACACCTTC.